The rows below give T cell receptor beta chains drawn from one sample of a study of T cell changes during pregnancy in multiple sclerosis. Repertoires were generated with immunoSEQ multiplex PCR, while TCRdb's copy carries only in-frame clones and drops some. The sample has under 45,000 clones; more than 85% are singletons. Sequences were derived from CD4+ T cells from peripheral blood mononuclear cells, sampled in the third trimester of pregnancy. The receptors shown here come from a female donor in good health, enrolled as a control in a pregnancy study. The CDR3 runs from the conserved cysteine through the conserved F or W. The D gene is left open where the match is weak. Size is stated for part of the rows, as once, few or many counts, or as a class when the clone is expanded.

clone size: -
J gene: TRBJ2-1
D gene: TRBD2
V gene: TRBV5-1
CDR3 DNA: TGCGCCAGCAGCCGCGGGGGGGCCTACAATGAGCAGTTCTTC
CDR3 protein: CASSRGGAYNEQFF

clone size: -
J gene: TRBJ2-3
D gene: TRBD2
V gene: TRBV10-3
CDR3 DNA: TGTGCCATCAGTGAGTCGAGCGGGTCTAGCGGGGGGAGAGATACGCAGTATTTT
CDR3 protein: CAISESSGSSGGRDTQYF

clone size: -
J gene: TRBJ2-2
D gene: -
V gene: TRBV18
CDR3 DNA: TGTGCCAGCTCACCATTTGACCTCGGGGAGAACACCGGGGAGCTGTTTTTT
CDR3 protein: CASSPFDLGENTGELFF

clone size: -
J gene: TRBJ2-1
D gene: -
V gene: TRBV7-8
CDR3 DNA: TGTGCCAGCAGCTTAGGAGGGGGTCCCTACAATGAGCAGTTCTTC
CDR3 protein: CASSLGGGPYNEQFF

clone size: -
J gene: TRBJ2-7
D gene: TRBD1
V gene: TRBV9
CDR3 DNA: TGTGCCAGCAGCGGCGGGACAGGAGGGTACGAGCAGTACTTC
CDR3 protein: CASSGGTGGYEQYF

clone size: -
J gene: TRBJ1-3
D gene: -
V gene: TRBV7-6
CDR3 DNA: TGTGCCAGCAGCGTGACAGGAACGGGAAACACCATATATTTT
CDR3 protein: CASSVTGTGNTIYF

clone size: -
J gene: TRBJ2-2
D gene: TRBD2
V gene: TRBV9
CDR3 DNA: TGTGCCAGCAGCGTTAGCGGGGGGGCTTTCGGGGAGCTGTTTTTT
CDR3 protein: CASSVSGGAFGELFF

clone size: -
J gene: TRBJ2-5
D gene: TRBD2
V gene: TRBV20-1
CDR3 DNA: TGCAGCCGGGGGGGGGAGACCCAGTACTTC
CDR3 protein: CSRGGETQYF

clone size: -
J gene: TRBJ1-2
D gene: -
V gene: TRBV7-2
CDR3 DNA: TGTGCCAGCAGCTCCCCGGACAGCTCTAACTATGGCTACACCTTC
CDR3 protein: CASSSPDSSNYGYTF

clone size: -
J gene: TRBJ2-1
D gene: -
V gene: TRBV7-2
CDR3 DNA: TGTGCCAGCAGCGCGGGGACCCGAGCGGTCGGTGAGCAGTTCTTC
CDR3 protein: CASSAGTRAVGEQFF

clone size: -
J gene: TRBJ2-7
D gene: -
V gene: TRBV7-2
CDR3 DNA: TGTGCCAGCAGCTTAGGGATACTAACAGGGAACGAGCAGTACTTC
CDR3 protein: CASSLGILTGNEQYF

clone size: -
J gene: TRBJ2-1
D gene: -
V gene: TRBV7-2
CDR3 DNA: TGTGCCAGCAGCTTAGGTCGACAGAATGAGCAGTTCTTC
CDR3 protein: CASSLGRQNEQFF

clone size: -
J gene: TRBJ2-7
D gene: TRBD1
V gene: TRBV14
CDR3 DNA: TGTGCCAGCAGCCCGAGGACAGGGAGATCCTACGAGCAGTACTTC
CDR3 protein: CASSPRTGRSYEQYF

clone size: -
J gene: TRBJ2-3
D gene: -
V gene: TRBV27
CDR3 DNA: TGTGCCAGCAGTTTATGGGCGGGGCGGACAGATACGCAGTATTTT
CDR3 protein: CASSLWAGRTDTQYF

clone size: -
J gene: TRBJ1-1
D gene: -
V gene: TRBV9
CDR3 DNA: TGTGCCAGCAGCGTAGAGACGGGGGAGAGGTACACTGAAGCTTTCTTT
CDR3 protein: CASSVETGERYTEAFF

clone size: once
J gene: TRBJ1-5
D gene: TRBD1
V gene: TRBV30
CDR3 DNA: TGTGCCTGGAGTGCCGTTCGAACCGGGACAGGGGATCAGCCCCAGCATTTT
CDR3 protein: CAWSAVRTGTGDQPQHF

clone size: -
J gene: TRBJ1-4
D gene: -
V gene: TRBV4-1
CDR3 DNA: TGCGCCAGCAGCCAAATCGGGACATCAACTAATGAAAAACTGTTTTTT
CDR3 protein: CASSQIGTSTNEKLFF

clone size: -
J gene: TRBJ1-5
D gene: -
V gene: TRBV11-2
CDR3 DNA: TGTGCCAGCAGCTCAGGGTTAAATAGCAATCAGCCCCAGCATTTT
CDR3 protein: CASSSGLNSNQPQHF

clone size: -
J gene: TRBJ1-5
D gene: TRBD1
V gene: TRBV28
CDR3 DNA: TGTGCCAGCACGGGACAGACCACGCCTTATAGCAATCAGCCCCAGCATTTT
CDR3 protein: CASTGQTTPYSNQPQHF

clone size: -
J gene: TRBJ2-1
D gene: -
V gene: TRBV5-1
CDR3 DNA: TGCGCCAGCAGCTTGGGGGAGGTCTCTGGGCGCAATGAGCAGTTCTTC
CDR3 protein: CASSLGEVSGRNEQFF

clone size: -
J gene: TRBJ1-5
D gene: TRBD1
V gene: TRBV7-2
CDR3 DNA: TGTGCCAGCAGCTTAAGGACAGGAGACAATCAGCCCCAGCATTTT
CDR3 protein: CASSLRTGDNQPQHF

clone size: -
J gene: TRBJ2-5
D gene: TRBD2
V gene: TRBV4-1
CDR3 DNA: TGCGCCAGCAGCCAAGGGGGAGGGGCAGAGACCCAGTACTTC
CDR3 protein: CASSQGGGAETQYF

clone size: -
J gene: TRBJ1-2
D gene: TRBD1
V gene: TRBV7-2
CDR3 DNA: TGTGCCAGCAGCGCGGGACAGGGGGGAGGCTATGGCTACACCTTC
CDR3 protein: CASSAGQGGGYGYTF

clone size: few
J gene: TRBJ1-1
D gene: -
V gene: TRBV19
CDR3 DNA: TGTGCCAGTAAGGTGGACAGATCAATGAACACTGAAGCTTTCTTT
CDR3 protein: CASKVDRSMNTEAFF

clone size: medium-sized
J gene: TRBJ1-3
D gene: TRBD1
V gene: TRBV19
CDR3 DNA: TGTGCCAGTAGTACTCACTTCTCCCGGCGACAGGGGAGAAACACCATATATTTT
CDR3 protein: CASSTHFSRRQGRNTIYF

clone size: -
J gene: TRBJ2-7
D gene: -
V gene: TRBV6-5
CDR3 DNA: TGTGCCAGCAGTTCACAGGGAGTGAAGGAGTACTTC
CDR3 protein: CASSSQGVKEYF

clone size: -
J gene: TRBJ2-5
D gene: TRBD2
V gene: TRBV7-9
CDR3 DNA: TGTGCCAGCAGCTTGGAGGTAGCGGGGGTGAAAAAGACCCAGTACTTC
CDR3 protein: CASSLEVAGVKKTQYF

clone size: -
J gene: TRBJ2-5
D gene: TRBD1
V gene: TRBV2
CDR3 DNA: TGTGCCAGCAGCGAGACAGGGGGATCGGAGACCCAGTACTTC
CDR3 protein: CASSETGGSETQYF

clone size: -
J gene: TRBJ2-5
D gene: TRBD1
V gene: TRBV5-1
CDR3 DNA: TGCGCCAGCAGCTTACAGGGGTACCAAGAGACCCAGTACTTC
CDR3 protein: CASSLQGYQETQYF

clone size: -
J gene: TRBJ1-6
D gene: -
V gene: TRBV9
CDR3 DNA: TGTGCCAGCAGCGTAGCTCAGGGGAGAAATTCACCCCTCCACTTT
CDR3 protein: CASSVAQGRNSPLHF

clone size: -
J gene: TRBJ2-5
D gene: -
V gene: TRBV12-5
CDR3 DNA: TGTGCTAGTGGCTCGCGGGAGACCCAGTACTTC
CDR3 protein: CASGSRETQYF

clone size: -
J gene: TRBJ1-4
D gene: -
V gene: TRBV18
CDR3 DNA: TGTGCCAGCTCCCACCTCCGAGGCGACCCGAATGAAAAACTGTTTTTT
CDR3 protein: CASSHLRGDPNEKLFF

clone size: -
J gene: TRBJ1-1
D gene: TRBD1
V gene: TRBV6-5
CDR3 DNA: TGTGCCAGCAGTCCTCGGACAGGGATGGGCACTGAAGCTTTCTTT
CDR3 protein: CASSPRTGMGTEAFF